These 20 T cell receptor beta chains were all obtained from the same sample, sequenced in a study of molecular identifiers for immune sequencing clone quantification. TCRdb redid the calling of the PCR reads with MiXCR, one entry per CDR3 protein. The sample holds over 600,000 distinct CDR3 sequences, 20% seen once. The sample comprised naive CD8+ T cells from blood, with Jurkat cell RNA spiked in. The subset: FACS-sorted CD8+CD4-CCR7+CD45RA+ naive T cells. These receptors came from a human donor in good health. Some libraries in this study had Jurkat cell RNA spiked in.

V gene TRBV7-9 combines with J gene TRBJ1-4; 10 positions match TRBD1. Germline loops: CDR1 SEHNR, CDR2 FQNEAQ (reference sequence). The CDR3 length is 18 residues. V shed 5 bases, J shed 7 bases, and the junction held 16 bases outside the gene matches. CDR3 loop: CASSEGKSSRTGGEKLFF. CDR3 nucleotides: TGTGCCAGCAGCGAAGGAAAAAGCTCCCGGACAGGGGGTGAAAAACTGTTTTTT. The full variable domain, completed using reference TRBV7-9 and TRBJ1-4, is DTGVSQNPRHKITKRGQNVTFRCDPISEHNRLYWYRQTLGQGPEFLTYFQNEAQLEKSRLLSDRFSAERPKGSFSTLEIQRTEQGDSAMYLCASSEGKSSRTGGEKLFFGSGTQLSVL.

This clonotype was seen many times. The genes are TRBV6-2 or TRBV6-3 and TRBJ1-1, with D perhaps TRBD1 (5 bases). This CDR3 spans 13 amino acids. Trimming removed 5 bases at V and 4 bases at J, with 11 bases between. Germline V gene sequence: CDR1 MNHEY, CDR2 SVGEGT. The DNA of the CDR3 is TGTGCCAGCAGTGCGGGGGGTTTCACTGAAGCTTTCTTT. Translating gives CASSAGGFTEAFF.

The chain's CDR3 is CASSYQRWGGNNEQFF. CDR3 coding DNA: TGTGCCAGCAGTTACCAGAGGTGGGGGGGGAACAATGAGCAGTTCTTC. This chain uses TRBV5-6 with TRBJ2-1; 7 positions agree with TRBD2. Losses at the gene ends were 5 bases for V and 5 bases for J; bases not matched to a gene: 13. The CDR3 spans 16 residues. The germline V gene has CDR1 SGHDT and CDR2 YYEEEE. The full variable domain, its missing parts supplied by reference TRBV5-6 and TRBJ2-1, is DAGVTQSPTHLIKTRGQQVTLRCSPKSGHDTVSWYQQALGQGPQFIFQYYEEEERQRGNFPDRFSGHQFPNYSSELNVNALLLGDSALYLCASSYQRWGGNNEQFFGPGTRLTVL.

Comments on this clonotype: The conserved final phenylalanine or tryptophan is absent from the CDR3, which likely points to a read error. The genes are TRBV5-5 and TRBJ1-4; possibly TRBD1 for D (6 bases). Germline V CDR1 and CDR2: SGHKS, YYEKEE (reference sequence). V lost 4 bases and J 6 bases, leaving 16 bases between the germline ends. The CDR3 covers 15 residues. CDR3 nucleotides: TGTGCCAGCAGCCCACAGGACAGCCGGGATGAAAAACTGTTTTTG. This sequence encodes CASSPQDSRDEKLFL.

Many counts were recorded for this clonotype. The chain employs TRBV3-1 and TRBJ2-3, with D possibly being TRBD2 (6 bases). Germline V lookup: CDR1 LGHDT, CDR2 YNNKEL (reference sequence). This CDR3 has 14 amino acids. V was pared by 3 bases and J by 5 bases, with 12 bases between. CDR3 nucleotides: TGTGCCAGCAGCCAGGGACTTTTAAGAGATACGCAGTATTTT. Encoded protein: CASSQGLLRDTQYF.

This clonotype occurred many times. Written as DNA, the CDR3 is TGCAGCGTTGAAGGTACAGGGGGCACTGAAGCTTTCTTT. Translation gives CSVEGTGGTEAFF. The chain recombines TRBV29-1 with TRBJ1-1, with 8 positions matching TRBD1. Unmatched junction bases numbered 2, after V lost 1 base and J lost 4 bases. Germline CDR1 and CDR2: SQVTM and ANQGSEA. The CDR3 covers 13 residues.

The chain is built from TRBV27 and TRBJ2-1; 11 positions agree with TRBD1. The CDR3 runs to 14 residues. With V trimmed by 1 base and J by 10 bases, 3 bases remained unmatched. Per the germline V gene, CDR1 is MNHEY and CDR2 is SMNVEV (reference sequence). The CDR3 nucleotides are TGTGCCAGCAGTTTATGGACAGGGGGCCAGGAGCAGTTCTTC. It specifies CASSLWTGGQEQFF.

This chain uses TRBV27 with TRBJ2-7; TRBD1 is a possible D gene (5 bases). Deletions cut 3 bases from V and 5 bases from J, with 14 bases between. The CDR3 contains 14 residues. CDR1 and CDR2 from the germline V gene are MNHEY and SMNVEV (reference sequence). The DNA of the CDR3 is TGTGCCAGCAGTTTTGGCCAGGGCGGCCACGAGCAGTACTTC. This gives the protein CASSFGQGGHEQYF.

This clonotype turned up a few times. CDR3 residues: CASSPPPGQPTWGDEQYF. CDR3 coding DNA: TGTGCCAGCAGTCCCCCGCCGGGACAGCCCACCTGGGGGGACGAGCAGTACTTC. The chain employs TRBV12-3 or TRBV12-4 and TRBJ2-7, with D possibly being TRBD1 (7 bases). This CDR3 has 18 residues. Trimming shortened V by 5 bases and J by 5 bases, and 28 bases separated the two germline ends.

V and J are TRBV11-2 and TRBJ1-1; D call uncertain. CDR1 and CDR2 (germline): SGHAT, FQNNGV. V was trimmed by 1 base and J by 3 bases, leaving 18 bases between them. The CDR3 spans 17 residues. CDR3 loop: CASSLAGTLRPYTEAFF. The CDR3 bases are TGTGCCAGCAGCTTAGCAGGTACCCTACGACCTTACACTGAAGCTTTCTTT. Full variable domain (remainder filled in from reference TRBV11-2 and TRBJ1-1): EAGVAQSPRYKIIEKRQSVAFWCNPISGHATLYWYQQILGQGPKLLIQFQNNGVVDDSQLPKDRFSAERLKGVDSTLKIQPAKLEDSAVYLCASSLAGTLRPYTEAFFGQGTRLTVV.

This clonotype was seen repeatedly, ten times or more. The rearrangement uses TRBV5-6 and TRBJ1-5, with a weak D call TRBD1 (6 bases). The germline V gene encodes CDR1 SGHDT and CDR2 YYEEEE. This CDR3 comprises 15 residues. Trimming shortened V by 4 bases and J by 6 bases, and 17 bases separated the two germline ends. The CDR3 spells CASSVTGYGGQPQHF. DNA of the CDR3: TGTGCCAGCAGCGTCACAGGGTACGGTGGTCAGCCCCAGCATTTT.

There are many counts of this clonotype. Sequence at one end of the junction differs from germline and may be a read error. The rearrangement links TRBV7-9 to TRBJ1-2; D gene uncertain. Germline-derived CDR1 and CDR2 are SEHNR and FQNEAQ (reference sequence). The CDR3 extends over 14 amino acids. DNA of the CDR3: TGTGCCAGCAATCTAGACCGGCCGTCCTATGGCTTCACCTTC. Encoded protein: CASNLDRPSYGFTF.

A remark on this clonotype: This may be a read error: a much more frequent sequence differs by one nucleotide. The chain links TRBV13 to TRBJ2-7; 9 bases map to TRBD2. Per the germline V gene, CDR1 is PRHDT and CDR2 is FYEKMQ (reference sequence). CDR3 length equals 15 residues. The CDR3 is CANSPGLAPTYEQYF. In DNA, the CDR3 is TGTGCCAACAGCCCCGGACTAGCGCCAACCTACGAGCAGTACTTC.

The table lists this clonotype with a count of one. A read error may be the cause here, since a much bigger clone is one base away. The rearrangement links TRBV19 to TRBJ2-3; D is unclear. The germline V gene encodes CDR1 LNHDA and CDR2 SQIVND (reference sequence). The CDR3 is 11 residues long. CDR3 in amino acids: CATLAADTQCF. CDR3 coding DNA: TGTGCCACCCTCGCGGCAGATACGCAGTGTTTT.

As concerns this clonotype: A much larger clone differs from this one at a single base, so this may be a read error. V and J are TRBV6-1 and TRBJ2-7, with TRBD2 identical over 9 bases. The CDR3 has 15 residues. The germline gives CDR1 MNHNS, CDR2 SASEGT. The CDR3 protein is CASKGSGGKTYERYF. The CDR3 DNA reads TGTGCCAGCAAGGGAAGCGGGGGGAAGACCTACGAGCGGTACTTC.

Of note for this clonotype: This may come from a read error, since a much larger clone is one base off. CDR3 protein: CACSQTGGGETQYF. DNA for the CDR3: TGTGCCTGCAGCCAGACAGGTGGGGGGGAGACCCAGTACTTC. The V call is TRBV27, the J call TRBJ2-5; perhaps D is TRBD1 or TRBD2 (6 bases each). The CDR3 totals 14 residues. CDR1 is MNHEY, CDR2 SMNVEV, per germline (reference sequence).

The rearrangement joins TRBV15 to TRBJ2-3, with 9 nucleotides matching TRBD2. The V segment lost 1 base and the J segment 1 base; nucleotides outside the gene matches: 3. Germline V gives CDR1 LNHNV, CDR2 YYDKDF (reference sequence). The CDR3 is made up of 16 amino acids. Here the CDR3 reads CATSRAIAGGTDTQYF. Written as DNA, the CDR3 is TGTGCCACCAGCAGAGCTATAGCGGGGGGCACAGATACGCAGTATTTT.

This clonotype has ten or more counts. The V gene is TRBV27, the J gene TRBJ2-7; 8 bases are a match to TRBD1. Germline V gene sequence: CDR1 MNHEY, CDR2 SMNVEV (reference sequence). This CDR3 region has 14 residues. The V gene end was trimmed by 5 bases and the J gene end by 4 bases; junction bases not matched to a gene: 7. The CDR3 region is CASSVRDRMYEQYF. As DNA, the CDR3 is TGTGCCAGCAGTGTCCGGGACAGGATGTACGAGCAGTACTTC.

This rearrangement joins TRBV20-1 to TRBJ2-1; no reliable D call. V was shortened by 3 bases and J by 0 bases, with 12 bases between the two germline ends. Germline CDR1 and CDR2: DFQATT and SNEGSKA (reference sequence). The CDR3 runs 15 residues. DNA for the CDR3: TGCAGTGCTAGTAATGATGAGAGCTCCTACAATGAGCAGTTCTTC. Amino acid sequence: CSASNDESSYNEQFF.

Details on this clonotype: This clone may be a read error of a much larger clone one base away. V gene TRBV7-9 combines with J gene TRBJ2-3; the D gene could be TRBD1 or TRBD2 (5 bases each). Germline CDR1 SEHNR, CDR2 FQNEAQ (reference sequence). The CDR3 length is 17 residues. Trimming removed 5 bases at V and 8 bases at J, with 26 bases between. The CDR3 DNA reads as TGTGCCAGCAGCCCCGAGACCGGGGCCGGGTGGGTAGGTACGCAGTATTTT. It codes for CASSPETGAGWVGTQYF.